This TCR beta chain was sequenced in a study of cytomegalovirus exposure and HLA in healthy donors (dated by TCRdb to about 2017). In terms of the full investigation: An earlier analysis of fewer than 750 of the donors reported around 280 Gb of sequence data and 117 million unique TCR beta sequences obtained from around 190 million T cells. Roughly 290 gigabases of sequencing data and tens of millions of unique TCR sequences made up an early release that covered approximately 650 HLA-typed donors. Among the roughly 400 genotyped donors, approximately 77% belonged to the genetic ancestry cluster associated with self-reported Caucasian donors. The study aimed to test whether signatures of past pathogen exposure could be identified by cataloging public T cell receptors. The study profiled the T cell repertoires of 550 to 700 subjects by immunosequencing and related them to cytomegalovirus serostatus. In addition to the first cohort of 666 subjects, a separate validation cohort of some 120 different subjects was used. The study combined high-throughput TCR immunosequencing, statistical association of individual TCRs with disease status, and machine learning to predict cytomegalovirus infection status. A later analysis re-examined previously published TCR beta repertoires from 500 to 700 donors and added high-resolution HLA genotyping to investigate patterns of TCR occurrence. In the later analysis, no new phenotypic data were used to find candidate immune exposures; instead, reliance was placed on TCR beta sequences and their occurrence across donors. An earlier analysis of several hundred of the donors applied high-throughput TCR beta sequencing to assess whether each TCR beta V gene segment acted as functional or pseudogenic. Alongside the repertoire data, information on donor age, sex, ethnicity and CMV serostatus was compiled. Genome-wide SNP genotypes for about 60% of the roughly 700 donors were used in a later genetic analysis, which treated that subset as a discovery cohort. Every discovery cohort repertoire had been produced on one sequencing platform. Class I and class II HLA loci were covered by the typing at four-digit resolution. Typing coverage differed by locus: A, B, C, DRB1 and DQB1 were typed in about 620-640 donors, DQA1 in roughly 500, DPA1 in 600 to 610, and DPB1 in 472. About five DR-DQ haplotypes were handled as single units for association and clustering, since linkage in the cohort was strong. On average, 235,054 unique TCR beta nucleotide sequences were sequenced per donor among roughly 430 genotyped donors of the cohort, with roughly 18% of those sequences being non-productive. The investigation overall reported the following: A group of highly shared sequence variants was considered likely to be a technical artifact of the sequencing pipeline. Specific HLA alleles were associated with more than 15,000 TCR beta sequences at a false discovery rate of 0.05 in a later analysis. A later analysis found that HLA-associated TCR beta chains were more clonally expanded and had lower generation probabilities than equally common non-associated chains. A later genetic analysis reported fewer N-insertions in productive TCRs among donors in an Asian-associated ancestry cluster than the roughly 720-donor mean. An earlier analysis of approximately 590 of the donors showed that most TCR beta V segments appeared in productive rearrangements either about 87% or about 30% of the time, which broadly matched IMGT annotations. Cytomegalovirus status was reported to be diagnosed by the classifier with high specificity and sensitivity in both the original and validation cohorts. Most TCR sequences were seen in very few donors, while some public TCRs were found in many individuals. Roughly uniform sequencing depth across donors was assumed in presence/absence analyses, although this assumption may not hold. In a later analysis, TCR association rates were found to vary across HLA loci, with the most associated TCRs seen for DRB1 alleles and the fewest for HLA-C alleles. The 87-base-pair reads could not distinguish some IMGT-functional V segments, including TRBV6-2 and TRBV6-3, so those segments were excluded. The earlier analysis of approximately 560 of the donors excluded over 15 rarely observed V segments, including chromosome 9 orphons, because counts were too low. Linkage disequilibrium might explain the correlated functional status among segregating V segments, but an unknown experimental factor could not be excluded. A later genetic analysis associated a missense DCLRE1C variant with V-gene and J-gene trimming of TCR beta chains, and an independent cohort replicated the association. Assigning TCR associations to individual alleles was difficult when HLA alleles, especially DR and DQ, strongly co-occurred. A further reported finding was that TCR beta sequences accurately predicted the HLA-A and HLA-B alleles for most subjects in the first cohort. According to the authors, the approach could potentially be generalized to other disease states and immunological phenotypes. Most CMV-associated TCR beta chains appeared to be HLA-restricted in a later analysis, and the HLA associations seemed to be driven largely by CMV exposure. The study gave a list of 150 to 200 TCR beta chains associated with cytomegalovirus. A few of the identified cytomegalovirus-associated TCR beta chains were confirmed in vitro to be specific for cytomegalovirus antigens. This cohort had only TCR beta chains sequenced, and the lack of alpha or paired-chain data limited which features could be detected. For the cohort, immune exposure information was limited to CMV serostatus. Because HLA typing was missing for some donors at each locus, association tests included only the typed subset. According to a later analysis, parvovirus B19, influenza, CMV and Epstein-Barr virus appeared linked to several top co-occurrence clusters.

The CDR3 measures 16 amino acids from cysteine to phenylalanine. Only the CDR3 portion is preserved as DNA: 48 bases, with reading frame beginning at the first base. Unmatched junction bases come to 9, with V trimmed by 1 base and J by 6 bases. CDR1 and CDR2, per the germline V gene (reference sequence), are LNHNV and YYDKDF. The cohort comprised several hundred healthy bone marrow donors. Cohort members were all nominally healthy when sampled, although unrecorded immune exposures were likely present. The donor was CMV seropositive and was included in the group of some 290 seropositive cohort members. A peripheral blood sample was provided by each donor, and peripheral blood mononuclear cells were used for TCR beta sequencing. Genomic DNA was extracted from the blood cell samples with the Qiagen DNeasy Blood Extraction Kit. Turning to this clone: Its antigen has not been determined. Qualities for individual bases were not recorded, and no much larger clone is one base off.

To prepare the library, the immunoSEQ multiplex PCR assay was applied. For the multiplex PCR, a mixture combining 60 forward primers for TCR Vbeta segments and 13 reverse primers for TCR Jbeta segments was used. The CDR3 region of rearranged TCR beta genes was amplified from genomic DNA by a multiplex PCR assay. On the Illumina HiSeq System, the amplified TCR beta libraries were sequenced as 87-base-pair reads. The study's processing was this. Across the 600 to 700 repertoires, a later analysis counted 80 million or so unique TCR beta chains, roughly 11 million of which were shared by at least two donors. Raw reads were error-corrected and collapsed into unique sequences by a nearest-neighbor algorithm in which closely related sequences were merged to remove PCR and sequencing errors. Alignment of CDR3 sequences to IMGT reference sequences was used to assign V, D and J gene segments. For a sequence to be retained, at least a six-nucleotide match to both a V gene segment and a J gene segment was required. A rearrangement was called productive if the CDR3 had no stop codons and remained in frame with V and J, and every other rearrangement was called non-productive. CDR3 was defined according to IMGT convention as the region running from the second conserved V-encoded cysteine to the conserved J-encoded phenylalanine. Sequences without an unambiguous match to a single V gene segment were excluded from the earlier analysis of approximately 600 of the donors. In an earlier analysis of several hundred of the donors, a V segment was called functional when productive rearrangements were above 56.7%, and segregating when the standard deviation between donors exceeded 5%. To diagnose cytomegalovirus status from the catalog of TCR beta chain sequences, a statistical classification framework was built. In a later analysis, V and J genes were assigned by comparing TCR nucleotide sequences against IMGT/GENE-DB human TR gene sequences. The TCRdist pipeline was used in a later analysis to assign CDR3 sequences and most-parsimonious VDJ recombination scenarios. A later analysis defined each TCR beta chain by its CDR3 amino acid sequence plus V-gene family, and excluded reads lacking a unique V-gene family. As a way to deal with suspected cross-contamination and a sequencing artifact, a later analysis dropped 450 to 600 nucleotide sequences that were highly shared and had low generation probability. For each public chain, a later analysis derived a clonal expansion index from normalized ranks of inferred template counts within each repertoire. A later analysis computed generation probabilities with a VDJ recombination model fitted to out-of-frame rearrangements, and checked the results against IGoR. In a later analysis, TCR-TCR, TCR-HLA and TCR-CMV co-occurrence was scored with hypergeometric tests, and a repertoire-size bias correction was applied to TCR pairs. To estimate false discovery rates, a later analysis permuted the HLA or CMV assignments 20 times. In a later analysis, co-occurring TCRs were grouped using DBSCAN, with TCRdist sequence similarity added in when clustering inside HLA-allele-positive subsets. For co-occurrence clustering, repertoires with fewer than 30,000 or more than 120,000 public chains were excluded, along with roughly five repertoires with anomalous nucleotide sharing. TCRdb re-hosts the immuneACCESS table, in-frame sequences only. Its copies lack some clones; in the studies checked, an unresolved V gene accounts for under half of them, and the cause for the rest is not known. The V and J calls and clone size are taken from that table; D and trimming were inferred from the DNA. This sample gives around 150,000 clones in total; around four fifths of them show up just once. Clones ranked in the top ten supply approximately 1% of the sample.

Material: PBMCs. This chain is built from TRBV15 and TRBJ2-5; 9 central bases correspond to TRBD2. The origin of this receptor is a girl aged 2 to 9 in good health and CMV-seropositive. The DNA sequence is given as TGTGCCACCAGCAGAGGTTCTAGCGGGGAGGAAAAGACCCAGTACTTC. It translates to CATSRGSSGEEKTQYF. With the portions outside the CDR3 filled from the reference TRBV15 and TRBJ2-5 genes, the complete variable region becomes DAMVIQNPRYQVTQFGKPVTLSCSQTLNHNVMYWYQQKSSQAPKLLFHYYDKDFNNEADTPDNFQSRRPNTSFCFLDIRSPGLGDTAMYLCATSRGSSGEEKTQYFGPGTRLLVL.